These 24 T cell receptor beta chains came from one sample sequenced in a study of blood T cell repertoires in COVID-19. The protocol was immunoSEQ multiplex PCR, while the TCRdb copy is restricted to in-frame clones and leaves out a portion. The profile shows 100,000 to 150,000 clones, over 70% of them singletons. Input material: peripheral blood. The receptors stem from a woman between 45 and 60 years old with acute or convalescent COVID-19.

This clone was detected a few times. The chain carries TRBV11-2 and TRBJ2-5, with D uncertain. The CDR3 runs to 13 residues. The germline CDR1 and CDR2 sequences are SGHAT and FQNNGV. Trimming left V 0 bases short and J 9 bases short, with 11 bases between. The chain's CDR3 is CASSLEITGAQYF. DNA for the CDR3: TGTGCCAGCAGCTTAGAAATCACGGGTGCCCAGTACTTC.

The chain links TRBV2 to TRBJ2-1; 7 nucleotides match TRBD1. CDR1 and CDR2 (germline): SNHLY, FYNNEI. V dropped 6 bases and J dropped 6; count of bases not matched to a gene: 5. This CDR3 spans 13 amino acids. Here the CDR3 reads CASRLQGSNEQFF. The CDR3 nucleotides are TGTGCCAGCAGGTTACAGGGGAGCAATGAGCAGTTCTTC.

This clone has only one observation. This chain uses TRBV6-2 or TRBV6-3 with TRBJ1-1; possibly TRBD1 for D (5 bases). V was clipped by 3 bases and J by 0 bases, with 11 bases between them. The CDR3 totals 15 residues. Per the germline V gene, CDR1 is MNHEY and CDR2 is SVGEGT. CDR3 bases: TGTGCCAGCAGTTATCCAGGGATTATGAACACTGAAGCTTTCTTT. Translation: CASSYPGIMNTEAFF.

This rearrangement joins TRBV27 to TRBJ2-1; possible D gene TRBD2, 6 bases. The V and J ends lost 8 bases and 12 bases respectively, with 26 bases between them. Per germline, CDR1 MNHEY and CDR2 SMNVEV (reference sequence). The CDR3 contains 15 residues. The CDR3 coding sequence is TGTGCCAGCCCCCGGAGGAGGTTCTTGCTGCGGGGGCAGTTCTTC. It is translated as CASPRRRFLLRGQFF.

The rearrangement uses TRBV27 and TRBJ2-7; 10 bases align to TRBD1. CDR1 is MNHEY, CDR2 SMNVEV, per germline (reference sequence). The junction had 7 bases not matched to a gene; V was cut back by 1 base and J by 7 bases. CDR3 length: 15 amino acids. The CDR3 DNA is TGTGCCAGCAGTTTATACCGACAGGGGGCGGGAGAGCAGTACTTC. Its protein product is CASSLYRQGAGEQYF.

This clone was detected only a few times. CDR3 sequence (DNA): TGCGCCAGCAGCTTGTCGGGCGGGAACTCTTATGGCTACACCTTC. Translation gives CASSLSGGNSYGYTF. The rearrangement links TRBV5-1 to TRBJ1-2; D is unresolved. V was shortened by 1 base and J by 5 bases, with 15 bases between the two germline ends. This CDR3 is 15 amino acids long. The germline gives CDR1 SGHRS, CDR2 YFSETQ.

This clone appeared once. V and J are TRBV7-8 and TRBJ2-1; D is ambiguous. Trimming took 5 bases from V and 6 from J, leaving 8 bases between them. CDR1 and CDR2 from the germline V gene are SGHVS and FQNEAQ. The CDR3 runs to 12 residues. CDR3 region: CASSRPSNEQFF. The CDR3 DNA reads as TGTGCCAGCAGCCGCCCTAGCAATGAGCAGTTCTTC.

The CDR3 region has the DNA TGTGCCAGCAGCTTACGACAGGATCATGGCTACACCTTC. Amino acids: CASSLRQDHGYTF. The chain uses TRBV7-2 and TRBJ1-2; the D gene is possibly TRBD1 (6 bases). CDR1 and CDR2 (germline): SGHTA, FQGNSA. V was clipped by 2 bases and J by 6 bases, with 10 bases between them. The length of the CDR3 is 13 residues.

The rearrangement joins TRBV2 to TRBJ2-1; 10 nucleotides agree with TRBD2. J was trimmed by 9 bases and V by 2 bases; bases with no gene match: 7. This CDR3 region has 15 residues. CDR1 SNHLY and CDR2 FYNNEI come from the germline V gene. The CDR3 is CASSELDSGGFEQFF. The DNA of the CDR3 is TGTGCCAGCAGTGAATTGGATAGCGGGGGGTTTGAGCAGTTCTTC.

This clone turned up a few times. The V and J genes are TRBV5-5 and TRBJ2-1; TRBD1 aligns across 8 bases. This CDR3 is 15 amino acids long. Germline loops: CDR1 SGHKS, CDR2 YYEKEE (reference sequence). V was clipped by 3 bases and J by 10 bases; unmatched bases: 12. CDR3 sequence (DNA): TGTGCCAGCAGCTATCCCGGGACAGGCCAAGGGGAGCAGTTCTTC. Protein: CASSYPGTGQGEQFF.

V is TRBV5-1 and J is TRBJ2-7; a weak D match, TRBD1 (6 bases). V gave up 1 base and J gave up 2 bases, with 13 bases separating them. This CDR3 is 15 amino acids long. Germline values: CDR1 SGHRS, CDR2 YFSETQ. The CDR3, as DNA: TGCGCCAGCAGCTTGAACCGGGACATAGCCTACGAGCAGTACTTC. This translates into CASSLNRDIAYEQYF.

V usage is TRBV14 and J usage is TRBJ1-1; D is unresolved. CDR1 SGHDN and CDR2 FVKESK come from the germline V gene. This CDR3 comprises 16 residues. V lost 0 bases to trimming and J lost 0 bases, with 11 bases between them. The CDR3 DNA is TGTGCCAGCAGCCAAGACCAGACACCAATGAACACTGAAGCTTTCTTT. It is translated as CASSQDQTPMNTEAFF.

The rearrangement joins TRBV9 to TRBJ2-2, with TRBD1 matching over 9 bases. The germline V gene encodes CDR1 SGDLS and CDR2 YYNGEE. The CDR3 contains 14 residues. J gave up 7 bases and V 4 bases, and 5 bases lay outside the gene matches. This CDR3 reads CASSPTGGSGELFF. The CDR3, as DNA: TGTGCCAGCAGCCCAACAGGGGGCAGCGGGGAGCTGTTTTTT.

The J gene is TRBJ1-2, the V gene TRBV28; 12 bases line up with TRBD1. The CDR3 extends over 15 amino acids. The junction had 11 bases not matched to a gene; V was cut back by 8 bases and J by 7 bases. Germline loops: CDR1 MDHEN, CDR2 SYDVKM. The CDR3 spells CASRHPGQGARGYTF. In nucleotides, the CDR3 is TGTGCCAGCCGGCACCCGGGACAGGGGGCCCGTGGCTACACCTTC.

In this sample, this clone turned up once. The CDR3 loop reads CASSLRQYNEKLFF. The CDR3 DNA reads as TGTGCCAGCAGCTTGCGACAGTATAATGAAAAACTGTTTTTT. The chain links TRBV5-5 to TRBJ1-4; tentative D call: TRBD1 (5 bases). Germline loops: CDR1 SGHKS, CDR2 YYEKEE (reference sequence). This CDR3 has 14 residues. V lost 1 base, J lost 4 bases, and 8 bases lay in between.

The chain recombines TRBV5-4 with TRBJ2-7; 8 bases are shared with TRBD1. The CDR3 loop spans 15 amino acids. J gave up 0 bases and V 4 bases, and 6 bases lay outside the gene matches. Germline V gives CDR1 SGHNT, CDR2 YYREEE (reference sequence). This CDR3 is CASSPGTGPSYEQYF. The CDR3 nucleotides are TGTGCCAGCAGCCCCGGGACAGGCCCCTCCTACGAGCAGTACTTC.

Written as DNA, the CDR3 is TGTGCCAGCAGTGAACAGAGCGGGGGGTTTGCCGGGGAGCTGTTTTTT. Translated: CASSEQSGGFAGELFF. The rearrangement joins TRBV2 to TRBJ2-2; 9 nucleotides agree with TRBD2. The CDR3 covers 16 residues. Germline V lookup: CDR1 SNHLY, CDR2 FYNNEI. V was pared by 2 bases and J by 6 bases, with 7 bases of the junction left unmatched.

The chain employs TRBV27 and TRBJ1-2; TRBD1 might be the D (5 bases). This CDR3 spans 17 amino acids. CDR1 is MNHEY, CDR2 SMNVEV, per germline (reference sequence). The V and J ends lost 10 bases and 2 bases respectively, with 26 bases between them. The CDR3, as DNA: TGTGCCACCCTGGGGACTCGAGGGGCAACCCCCAACTATGGCTACACCTTC. Protein sequence: CATLGTRGATPNYGYTF.

The genes are TRBV18 and TRBJ1-2, with a tentative D call TRBD1 (6 bases). CDR1 is KGHSH, CDR2 LQKENI, per germline. The CDR3 is 14 amino acids. Trimming stripped 0 bases from V and 7 bases from J, with 12 bases between. CDR3 coding DNA: TGTGCCAGCTCACCACCGAACAGGGCAGGTGGCTACACCTTC. This encodes CASSPPNRAGGYTF.

CDR3 DNA: TGTGCCAGCAGTTTACCCGGGGTTGGCTACACCTTC. This translates into CASSLPGVGYTF. The genes are TRBV27 and TRBJ1-2, with D unresolved. The length of the CDR3 is 12 residues. The V end was cut by 2 bases, the J end by 7 bases, with 8 bases between. Germline V gene lookup returns CDR1 MNHEY and CDR2 SMNVEV (reference sequence).

This rearrangement joins TRBV6-6 to TRBJ1-4; D not resolved. The V gene lost 5 bases and the J gene lost 8 bases, with 9 bases spanning the gap. Per the germline V gene, CDR1 is MNHNY and CDR2 is SVGAGI (reference sequence). The CDR3 runs 12 residues. In DNA form, the CDR3 reads TGTGCCAGCAGTCCCCATCCAGAAAAACTGTTTTTT. Translation: CASSPHPEKLFF.

The rearrangement uses TRBV19 and TRBJ2-1, with 8 bases matching TRBD2. Losses at the gene ends were 4 bases for V and 4 bases for J; bases not matched to a gene: 3. Germline V lookup: CDR1 LNHDA, CDR2 SQIVND (reference sequence). This CDR3 is built from 14 residues. The DNA of the CDR3 is TGTGCCAGTAGTAGCGGACTAGCTTACAATGAGCAGTTCTTC. Translated, it gives CASSSGLAYNEQFF.

The chain employs TRBV2 and TRBJ1-5; possibly TRBD1 for D (5 bases). The CDR3 runs 14 residues. The V gene lost 6 bases and the J gene lost 2 bases, with 11 bases spanning the gap. CDR1 and CDR2 from the germline V gene are SNHLY and FYNNEI. The chain's CDR3 is CASSQQDRNQPQHF. In DNA, the CDR3 is TGTGCCAGCAGCCAACAGGATCGCAATCAGCCCCAGCATTTT. Drawing the rest from reference TRBV2 and TRBJ1-5, the complete variable domain is EPEVTQTPSHQVTQMGQEVILRCVPISNHLYFYWYRQILGQKVEFLVSFYNNEISEKSEIFDDQFSVERPDGSNFTLKIRSTKLEDSAMYFCASSQQDRNQPQHFGDGTRLSIL.

CDR3 amino acids: CASSLISSSHEQYF. CDR3 bases: TGTGCCAGCAGCTTAATCAGTAGCAGTCACGAGCAGTACTTC. The chain uses TRBV7-9 and TRBJ2-7; D not resolved. Germline values: CDR1 SEHNR, CDR2 FQNEAQ (reference sequence). The CDR3 is made up of 14 amino acids. Trimming stripped 2 bases from V and 5 bases from J, with 13 bases between.